These 31 T cell receptor beta chains originate from one sample sequenced in a study of control samples from healthy donors and cancer patients. TCRdb's copy holds only in-frame clones and misses some; the assay was immunoSEQ multiplex PCR. The profile shows about 180,000 clones, about 90% of them singletons. Sample: blood. The receptor set was obtained from a woman aged 50 to 60 in good health.

In the case of this clone: Distinct nucleotide sequences in the sample also encode this CDR3. This chain joins TRBV11-2 and TRBJ2-1, with 8 bases aligning to TRBD2. Germline V gene sequence: CDR1 SGHAT, CDR2 FQNNGV. This CDR3 spans 16 amino acids. After removal of 5 bases from V and 0 bases from J, the junction contained 6 bases not matched to a gene. CDR3 bases: TGTGCCAGCAGCCTAACCGGGACTAGCTCCTACAATGAGCAGTTCTTC. Residues: CASSLTGTSSYNEQFF.

This rearrangement joins TRBV29-1 to TRBJ1-3; D is possibly TRBD1 (6 bases). The V gene lost 7 bases and the J gene lost 1 base, with 11 bases spanning the gap. Germline V gives CDR1 SQVTM, CDR2 ANQGSEA. The CDR3 length is 13 residues. CDR3 nucleotides: TGCAGCGGGGATACAGGGTCTGGAAACACCATATATTTT. Translation gives CSGDTGSGNTIYF.

The chain joins TRBV6-5 to TRBJ1-2, with TRBD1 as a possible D gene (6 bases). Trimming removed 6 bases at V and 4 bases at J, with 12 bases between. Germline values: CDR1 MNHEY, CDR2 SVGAGI. The CDR3 consists of 13 residues. This CDR3 is CASRRGQFYGYTF. The CDR3 DNA reads TGTGCCAGCAGACGTGGACAGTTCTATGGCTACACCTTC.

The chain uses TRBV11-2 and TRBJ2-7; D possibly corresponds to TRBD1 (5 bases). Trimming removed 2 bases at V and 0 bases at J, with 11 bases between. Looked up from germline, CDR1 is SGHAT and CDR2 is FQNNGV. The CDR3 runs to 15 residues. Written as DNA, the CDR3 is TGTGCCAGCAGCTTAAGCGAGACAGCCTCCTACGAGCAGTACTTC. This codes for CASSLSETASYEQYF.

The genes are TRBV28 and TRBJ1-5, with TRBD1 identical over 8 bases. This CDR3 is 15 amino acids long. CDR1 and CDR2 from the germline V gene are MDHEN and SYDVKM. The V gene end was trimmed by 6 bases and the J gene end by 0 bases; junction bases not matched to a gene: 4. The CDR3, as DNA: TGTGCCAGCAGCACGACAGGGGTTAGCAATCAGCCCCAGCATTTT. Amino acids: CASSTTGVSNQPQHF.

This clone has a handful of counts. This chain connects TRBV5-4 to TRBJ2-3; D is undetermined. Germline assignment: CDR1 SGHNT and CDR2 YYREEE (reference sequence). Trimming took 4 bases from V and 4 from J, leaving 7 bases between them. The length of the CDR3 is 12 residues. Written as DNA, the CDR3 is TGTGCCAGCAGCCGCGGAGCAGATACGCAGTATTTT. Translating it yields CASSRGADTQYF.

This clone showed up just once. The J gene is TRBJ1-1, the V gene TRBV28; D might be TRBD1 (5 bases). CDR3 length: 13 residues. V was clipped by 7 bases and J by 2 bases, with 11 bases between them. Per germline, CDR1 MDHEN and CDR2 SYDVKM. DNA of the CDR3: TGTGCCAGCAACGGGACGCCTAACACTGAAGCTTTCTTT. Its translation: CASNGTPNTEAFF.

The chain has TRBV7-8 and TRBJ2-4; no firm D call. Germline lookup yields CDR1 SGHVS and CDR2 FQNEAQ. Trimming pared 2 bases from V and 4 bases from J, leaving 9 bases between. The CDR3 contains 14 residues. This CDR3 is CASSLRKEKNIQYF. CDR3 bases: TGTGCCAGCAGCTTAAGGAAAGAAAAAAACATTCAGTACTTC.

V is TRBV25-1 and J is TRBJ1-2; tentative D call: TRBD1 (6 bases). This CDR3 has 12 residues. In germline, CDR1 is MGHDK, CDR2 SYGVNS. Trimming took off 6 bases at V and 6 bases at J, with 11 bases between the two ends. The CDR3 DNA is TGTGCCAGCAGCCTGCACAGGGATGGCTACACCTTC. This translates into CASSLHRDGYTF.

On this clone: The same CDR3 is also encoded by other DNA sequences in this sample. The rearrangement uses TRBV27 and TRBJ1-4; 7 bases align to TRBD1. Per the germline V gene, CDR1 is MNHEY and CDR2 is SMNVEV (reference sequence). V shed 4 bases, J shed 0 bases, and the junction held 17 bases outside the gene matches. This CDR3 comprises 20 residues. The CDR3 coding sequence is TGTGCCAGCAGTTATAAAGGGGCGGGACAGCATGTTACAACTAATGAAAAACTGTTTTTT. Amino acids: CASSYKGAGQHVTTNEKLFF.

The chain carries TRBV30 and TRBJ1-5, with TRBD1 matching 8 bases. This CDR3 is built from 12 residues. V trimming: 7 bases; J trimming: 4 bases; junction bases outside the gene matches: 3. Germline assignment: CDR1 GTSNPN and CDR2 SVGIG (reference sequence). The CDR3 DNA is TGTGCCTTTGACAGGGGAAATCAGCCCCAGCATTTT. Residues: CAFDRGNQPQHF.

The chain links TRBV11-2 to TRBJ2-2; D unresolved. The CDR3 is made up of 13 amino acids. CDR1 SGHAT and CDR2 FQNNGV come from the germline V gene. The ends were cut back, 5 bases at V and 5 bases at J, with 9 bases in the middle. As DNA, the CDR3 is TGTGCCAGCAGCCTCCTAATTACCGGGGAGCTGTTTTTT. The encoded protein is CASSLLITGELFF.

The table lists this clone with a count of one. The V call is TRBV9, the J call TRBJ2-2; no clear D. CDR3 length equals 15 residues. Looked up from germline, CDR1 is SGDLS and CDR2 is YYNGEE. V was trimmed by 3 bases and J by 0 bases, leaving 9 bases between them. The CDR3 DNA reads as TGTGCCAGCAGCGACTACAAAGCGAACACCGGGGAGCTGTTTTTT. It translates to CASSDYKANTGELFF. Together with reference TRBV9 and TRBJ2-2, the CDR3 gives the full variable domain: DSGVTQTPKHLITATGQRVTLRCSPRSGDLSVYWYQQSLDQGLQFLIQYYNGEERAKGNILERFSAQQFPDLHSELNLSSLELGDSALYFCASSDYKANTGELFFGEGSRLTVL.

The rearrangement links TRBV18 to TRBJ2-7, with 12 bases aligning to TRBD2. V trimming: 3 bases; J trimming: 0 bases; junction bases outside the gene matches: 6. The germline CDR1 and CDR2 sequences are KGHSH and LQKENI. CDR3 size: 17 residues. In DNA, the CDR3 is TGTGCCAGCTCACCCGCTAGCGGGGGGGCTTTCTCCTACGAGCAGTACTTC. Amino acid sequence: CASSPASGGAFSYEQYF.

CDR3 sequence reads: CASSPMGDYGYTF. In nucleotides, the CDR3 is TGTGCCAGCTCTCCCATGGGGGACTATGGCTACACCTTC. The rearrangement uses TRBV18 and TRBJ1-2; tentative D call: TRBD1 (5 bases). CDR1 is KGHSH and CDR2 is LQKENI in the germline V gene. V shed 6 bases and J shed 3 bases, with 11 bases lying between them. The CDR3 runs 13 residues.

This chain connects TRBV5-6 to TRBJ1-4; a weak D match, TRBD1 (5 bases). Germline V gene sequence: CDR1 SGHDT, CDR2 YYEEEE. The CDR3 consists of 15 residues. Between the trimmed V and J ends, which lost 4 bases and 4 bases, there was a span of 14 bases. The DNA for the CDR3 is TGTGCCAGCAGCATGGGACGCCTCGTTAATGAAAAACTGTTTTTT. It translates to CASSMGRLVNEKLFF.

This chain uses TRBV6-2 or TRBV6-3 with TRBJ2-7; 10 nucleotides match TRBD2. This CDR3 is built from 15 residues. The V and J ends lost 6 bases and 2 bases, in that order; junction bases with no gene match: 7. CDR1 is MNHEY and CDR2 is SVGEGT in the germline V gene. In nucleotides, the CDR3 is TGTGCCAGCAGCCTAGCGGGAGCCGTAACCTACGAGCAGTACTTC. It yields the protein CASSLAGAVTYEQYF.

The J gene is TRBJ1-1, the V gene TRBV28; D is uncertain. Looked up from germline, CDR1 is MDHEN and CDR2 is SYDVKM. V lost 10 bases to trimming and J lost 1 base, with 7 bases between them. CDR3 size: 11 residues. The CDR3 DNA follows: TGTGCCATATTCGGGAACACTGAAGCTTTCTTT. Its protein is CAIFGNTEAFF.

The rearrangement joins TRBV7-6 to TRBJ2-1; 14 bases align to TRBD2. The trim removed 6 bases at V and 6 bases at J, leaving 4 bases unmatched. CDR3 length: 15 amino acids. CDR1 is SGHVS, CDR2 FNYEAQ, per germline. The DNA for the CDR3 is TGTGCCAGCAGTTCCGGGACTAGCGGGGGCAATGAGCAGTTCTTC. It yields the protein CASSSGTSGGNEQFF.

The chain uses TRBV9 and TRBJ1-3; D remains unclear. The V gene's germline CDR1 is SGDLS and CDR2 YYNGEE. V was pared by 2 bases and J by 2 bases, with 8 bases between. The CDR3 totals 14 residues. CDR3 coding DNA: TGTGCCAGCAGCGTGTATGGGGCTGGAAACACCATATATTTT. It is translated as CASSVYGAGNTIYF.

The chain combines TRBV29-1 with TRBJ1-5; TRBD1 matches at 7 bases. The CDR3 loop spans 15 amino acids. The germline CDR1 and CDR2 sequences are SQVTM and ANQGSEA. V lost 6 bases, J lost 0 bases, and 8 bases stayed unmatched. The DNA of the CDR3 is TGCAGCGTGGGTTTAACAGGGGATAGCAATCAGCCCCAGCATTTT. This codes for CSVGLTGDSNQPQHF.

The CDR3: CATSERRAQPQHF. CDR3 bases: TGTGCCACCTCTGAAAGAAGGGCTCAGCCCCAGCATTTT. The chain links TRBV28 to TRBJ1-5; D gene uncertain. V shed 10 bases and J shed 6 bases, with 16 bases lying between them. Germline assignment: CDR1 MDHEN and CDR2 SYDVKM. CDR3 length equals 13 residues. The variable domain in full, completed from reference TRBV28 and TRBJ1-5, reads DVKVTQSSRYLVKRTGEKVFLECVQDMDHENMFWYRQDPGLGLRLIYFSYDVKMKEKGDIPEGYSVSREKKERFSLILESASTNQTSMYLCATSERRAQPQHFGDGTRLSIL.

The CDR3 DNA sequence: TGTGCCAGCAGCGCACAGACCAGAAACACTGAAGCTTTCTTT. It is translated as CASSAQTRNTEAFF. This sequence joins TRBV2 and TRBJ1-1, with unresolved D. The CDR3 extends over 14 amino acids. V was cut by 6 bases and J by 2 bases, with 13 bases left in between. The germline CDR1 and CDR2 sequences are SNHLY and FYNNEI.

This clone was seen just once. The chain combines TRBV6-5 with TRBJ2-7; D uncertain. V was clipped by 2 bases and J by 0 bases, with 8 bases between them. This CDR3 region has 14 residues. CDR1 is MNHEY, CDR2 SVGAGI, per germline. The CDR3 DNA sequence: TGTGCCAGCAGTTACCGGGTCCGCTCCTACGAGCAGTACTTC. Translated, it gives CASSYRVRSYEQYF.

The chain employs TRBV7-9 and TRBJ2-5; 15 bases align to TRBD2. In germline, CDR1 is SEHNR, CDR2 FQNEAQ (reference sequence). The CDR3 has 17 amino acids. V dropped 4 bases and J dropped 7; count of bases not matched to a gene: 10. CDR3 residues: CASSSGGLAGGQRTQYF. The CDR3 coding sequence is TGTGCCAGCAGCTCCGGCGGACTAGCGGGGGGGCAAAGGACCCAGTACTTC.

This chain connects TRBV5-1 to TRBJ1-2; 7 nucleotides align to TRBD1. Germline CDR1 is SGHRS and CDR2 is YFSETQ. V shed 0 bases and J 5 bases; nucleotides not matched to a gene: 7. This CDR3 comprises 15 residues. CDR3 DNA: TGCGCCAGCAGCTTGGCTCGGACAGGACCTTATGGCTACACCTTC. It yields the protein CASSLARTGPYGYTF.

This chain joins TRBV12-3 or TRBV12-4 and TRBJ1-2; 9 nucleotides line up with TRBD1. The CDR3 is made up of 13 amino acids. Trimming removed 7 bases from V and 7 bases from J; junction bases left unmatched: 7. As DNA, the CDR3 is TGTGCCAGCACCTACACAGGGGGCCTTGGCTACACCTTC. It translates to CASTYTGGLGYTF.

This clone was seen a single time. CDR3: CASSQGGLPATQYF. In DNA, the CDR3 is TGCGCCAGCAGCCAAGGGGGACTCCCGGCGACCCAGTACTTC. This chain joins TRBV4-1 and TRBJ2-5; weak D call: TRBD2 (6 bases). CDR3 size: 14 residues. Germline assignment: CDR1 MGHRA and CDR2 YSYEKL. Trimming took 1 base from V and 7 from J, leaving 13 bases between them.

Concerning this clone: Other DNA sequences within the sample encode an identical CDR3. The gene calls are TRBV18 and TRBJ1-3; D is undetermined. Per the germline V gene, CDR1 is KGHSH and CDR2 is LQKENI. V was shortened by 3 bases and J by 0 bases, with 9 bases between the two germline ends. The CDR3 contains 15 residues. The CDR3 loop is CASSPPASSGNTIYF. DNA of the CDR3: TGTGCCAGCTCACCGCCGGCCAGCTCTGGAAACACCATATATTTT.

The chain couples TRBV2 to TRBJ1-5; 7 nucleotides line up with TRBD1. The CDR3 runs to 13 residues. With 10 bases clipped from V and 3 bases from J, the junction kept 6 bases outside the gene matches. Germline V gene data show CDR1 as SNHLY and CDR2 as FYNNEI. CDR3 nucleotides: TGTGCCACCCGACAGGGACTCAATCAGCCCCAGCATTTT. Protein: CATRQGLNQPQHF.

The count of this clone is one. V is TRBV7-8 and J is TRBJ2-3; 8 nucleotides agree with TRBD2. J lost 10 bases, V lost 4 bases, and 4 bases had no gene match. Germline V gene sequence: CDR1 SGHVS, CDR2 FQNEAQ. The CDR3 is 12 residues long. The CDR3 coding sequence is TGTGCCAGCAGCTCAGGACTAGCTCCGCAGTATTTT. Translated: CASSSGLAPQYF.